A selection of T cell receptor beta chains follows, all from one sample in a study of blood T cell repertoires in COVID-19. TCRdb keeps only in-frame clones here, not all; method: immunoSEQ multiplex PCR. In the table there are more than 250,000 clones, 80% to 90% of which are singletons. The sequencing input was peripheral blood. These receptors were taken from a man aged 45-65 years with active or convalescent COVID-19. The CDR3 runs from the conserved cysteine through the conserved F or W. The D gene is left open where the match is weak. Expanded clones are given a class, and other clones once, few, many or no size at all.

clone_size j_call d_call v_call cdr3_nt cdr3_aa
- TRBJ1-2 TRBD1 TRBV3-1/TRBV3-2 TGTGCCAGCAGCCGGACAGGGCTAAAGTGGGGCTACACCTTC CASSRTGLKWGYTF
- TRBJ1-1 - TRBV6-5 TGTGCCAGCAGTTACCAAATTCCAAGCTGGAACACTGAAGCTTTCTTT CASSYQIPSWNTEAFF
- TRBJ2-3 - TRBV28 TGTGCCAGCAGTCGAGGGTACGATACGCAGTATTTT CASSRGYDTQYF
- TRBJ1-1 - TRBV29-1 TGCAGCGCCGAAGGGGTGATCAACACTGAAGCTTTCTTT CSAEGVINTEAFF
- TRBJ2-1 - TRBV5-6 TGTGCCAGCAGCTCTCGCCCGAGCTCCTACAATGAGCAGTTCTTC CASSSRPSSYNEQFF
- TRBJ2-3 - TRBV27 TGTGCCAGCAGTTTAGAGGGGGGGCCTGTGGCAGATACGCAGTATTTT CASSLEGGPVADTQYF
- TRBJ1-1 - TRBV2 TGTGCCAGCAGTGAATCTTGGACAGTAGAAGGAGCTTTCTTT CASSESWTVEGAFF
once TRBJ2-7 - TRBV18 TGTGCCAGCTCACCAACTAGCTCCTACGAGCAGTACTTC CASSPTSSYEQYF
once TRBJ1-2 - TRBV2 TGTGCCAGCAGTGAGACAGCGTACTATGGCTACACCTTC CASSETAYYGYTF
- TRBJ2-6 - TRBV23-1 TGCGCCAGCAGCACAACTTCAGGCTCTGGGGCCAACGTCCTGACTTTC CASSTTSGSGANVLTF
once TRBJ1-6 - TRBV15 TGTGCCACCAGCAGAGATATAGGGCAGGGAGGTAATTCACCCCTCCACTTT CATSRDIGQGGNSPLHF
few TRBJ1-2 - TRBV4-3 TGCGCCAGCAGCCGGCAGGACTTTCCTAACTATGGCTACACCTTC CASSRQDFPNYGYTF
- TRBJ1-5 TRBD1 TRBV28 TGTGCCAGCAGTTTAACTCCAGGGGGTAATCAGCCCCAGCATTTT CASSLTPGGNQPQHF
- TRBJ1-6 TRBD1 TRBV4-2 TGTGCCAGCAGCCAAGATCGAGACAGGGCACAGTCACCCCTCCACTTT CASSQDRDRAQSPLHF
- TRBJ1-2 - TRBV27 TGTGCCAGCAGTCTCGGCGGGGAGGACTTCTATGGCTACACCTTC CASSLGGEDFYGYTF
- TRBJ2-7 TRBD1 TRBV28 TGTGCCAGCACCTATAAGGGGGCGCCCGCCTACGAGCAGTACTTC CASTYKGAPAYEQYF
once TRBJ1-5 TRBD1 TRBV23-1 TGCGCCAGCAGTCACGGGGAAACCGGGACAGCAAGTAATCAGCCCCAGCATTTT CASSHGETGTASNQPQHF
- TRBJ1-5 TRBD1 TRBV27 TGTGCCAGCAGTTTATCGAAGGGGGCTTTGCCCCAGCATTTT CASSLSKGALPQHF
- TRBJ1-1 - TRBV29-1 TGCAGCGTTGATCAGGGTCTAAACACTGAAGCTTTCTTT CSVDQGLNTEAFF
- TRBJ2-3 TRBD2 TRBV7-9 TGTGCCAGCGAAACTAGCGGGGCAGATACGCAGTATTTT CASETSGADTQYF
- TRBJ1-1 - TRBV20-1 TGCAGTGCTAGTCCCGGGGGGTCCCATTTTCGGACTGAAGCTTTCTTT CSASPGGSHFRTEAFF
- TRBJ1-4 - TRBV4-1 TGCGCCAGCAGCCTAGACGAGTCCAGGGCGATAAAACTGTTTTTT CASSLDESRAIKLFF